This T cell receptor beta chain stems from a study of identical twins. Details on this clonotype: Its antigen remains unknown.

Study-wide results and caveats: Invariant MAIT and iNKT cells are populations that could partly confound zero-insertion analyses.

TCRdb processed the 5' RACE reads anew with MiXCR; each CDR3 protein has one entry. This table holds hundreds of thousands of distinct CDR3 sequences, roughly 6.6% found once. V shed 6 bases and J 4 bases; nucleotides not matched to a gene: 10. The length of the CDR3 is 15 residues. These sequences were also reported in another study, on yellow fever vaccine responses in identical twins.

V gene TRBV12-3 or TRBV12-4 combines with J gene TRBJ2-3; 7 nucleotides agree with TRBD2. This sequence originates from a woman between 18 and 29 years old in good health. The sequencing sample was made of PBMCs. As DNA, the CDR3 is TGTGCCAGCAGCCAACAACTAGCGTCTGCAGATACGCAGTATTTT. It is translated as CASSQQLASADTQYF.